The present T cell receptor beta chain was sequenced within a study of blood T cell repertoires in COVID-19. Overall study context: Specimens from acute and convalescent COVID-19 originated in the United States, Italy and Spain.

TCRdb keeps only in-frame clones here, not all; method: immunoSEQ multiplex PCR. The table has some 370,000 clones, roughly 89% seen once. Germline V gives CDR1 MRHNA, CDR2 SNTAGT. The V gene lost 3 bases and the J gene lost 2 bases, with 7 bases spanning the gap. The CDR3 covers 13 residues. Material for sequencing was peripheral blood. The receptor was isolated from a man younger than 35 with active or convalescent COVID-19. The chain is built from TRBV6-4 and TRBJ1-1, with unresolved D. CDR3 loop: CASSDRSNTEAFF. DNA of the CDR3: TGTGCCAGCAGTGATCGGAGTAACACTGAAGCTTTCTTT.